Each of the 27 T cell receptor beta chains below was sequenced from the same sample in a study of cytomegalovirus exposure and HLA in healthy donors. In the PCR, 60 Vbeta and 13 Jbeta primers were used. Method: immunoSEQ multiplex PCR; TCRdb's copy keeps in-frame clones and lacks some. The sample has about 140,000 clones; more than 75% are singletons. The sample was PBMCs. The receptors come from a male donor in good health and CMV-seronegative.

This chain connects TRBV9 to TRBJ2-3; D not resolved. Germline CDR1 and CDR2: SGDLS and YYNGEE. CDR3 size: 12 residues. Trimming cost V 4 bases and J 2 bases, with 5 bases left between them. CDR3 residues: CASSFNTDTQYF. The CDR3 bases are TGTGCCAGCAGCTTTAACACAGATACGCAGTATTTT.

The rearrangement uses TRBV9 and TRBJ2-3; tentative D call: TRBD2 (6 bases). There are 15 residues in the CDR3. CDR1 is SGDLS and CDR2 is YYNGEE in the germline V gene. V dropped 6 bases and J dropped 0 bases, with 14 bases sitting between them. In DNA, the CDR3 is TGTGCCAGCACCCCCTATGGGGGGAGCACAGATACGCAGTATTTT. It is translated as CASTPYGGSTDTQYF.

The CDR3: CATSTTFHRGPIGNEQFF. DNA of the CDR3: TGTGCCACCAGCACCACTTTCCACAGGGGTCCCATAGGGAATGAGCAGTTCTTC. The gene calls are TRBV19 and TRBJ2-1; 7 bases fit TRBD1. The germline V gene encodes CDR1 LNHDA and CDR2 SQIVND (reference sequence). This CDR3 region has 18 residues. J gave up 7 bases and V 10 bases, and 25 bases lay outside the gene matches.

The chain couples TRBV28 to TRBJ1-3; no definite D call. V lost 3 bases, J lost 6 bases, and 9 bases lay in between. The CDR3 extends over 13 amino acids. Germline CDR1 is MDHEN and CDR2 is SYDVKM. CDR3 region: CASSLAAENTIYF. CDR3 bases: TGTGCCAGCAGTTTGGCTGCTGAAAACACCATATATTTT.

The CDR3 loop is CATSTRLALSTDTQYF. In nucleotides, the CDR3 is TGTGCCACCAGCACTAGACTAGCCCTTAGCACAGATACGCAGTATTTT. The chain links TRBV15 to TRBJ2-3, with 7 bases aligning to TRBD2. The junction had 7 bases not matched to a gene; V was cut back by 4 bases and J by 0 bases. Germline CDR1 reads LNHNV; CDR2 reads YYDKDF (reference sequence). The CDR3 length is 16 residues.

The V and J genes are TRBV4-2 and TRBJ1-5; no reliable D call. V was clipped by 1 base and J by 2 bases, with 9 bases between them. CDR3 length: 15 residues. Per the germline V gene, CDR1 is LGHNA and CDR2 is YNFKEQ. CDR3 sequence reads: CASSQVSTGNQPQHF. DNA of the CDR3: TGTGCCAGCAGCCAAGTTTCTACGGGCAATCAGCCCCAGCATTTT.

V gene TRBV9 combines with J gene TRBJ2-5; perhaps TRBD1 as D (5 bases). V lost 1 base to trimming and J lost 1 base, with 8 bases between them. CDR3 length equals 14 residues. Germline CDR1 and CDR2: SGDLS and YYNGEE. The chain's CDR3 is CASSVPDTQETQYF. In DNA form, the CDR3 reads TGTGCCAGCAGCGTACCGGACACCCAAGAGACCCAGTACTTC.

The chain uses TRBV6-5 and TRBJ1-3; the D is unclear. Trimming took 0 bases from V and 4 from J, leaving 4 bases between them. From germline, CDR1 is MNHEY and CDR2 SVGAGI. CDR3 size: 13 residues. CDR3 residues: CASSYSKGNTIYF. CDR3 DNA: TGTGCCAGCAGTTACTCCAAAGGAAACACCATATATTTT.

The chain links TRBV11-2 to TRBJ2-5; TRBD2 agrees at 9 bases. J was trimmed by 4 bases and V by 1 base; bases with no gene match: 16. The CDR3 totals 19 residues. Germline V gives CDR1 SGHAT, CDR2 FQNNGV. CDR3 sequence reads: CASSLVLILGRGGTETQYF. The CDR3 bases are TGTGCCAGCAGCTTAGTATTAATCCTGGGGCGGGGGGGCACAGAGACCCAGTACTTC.

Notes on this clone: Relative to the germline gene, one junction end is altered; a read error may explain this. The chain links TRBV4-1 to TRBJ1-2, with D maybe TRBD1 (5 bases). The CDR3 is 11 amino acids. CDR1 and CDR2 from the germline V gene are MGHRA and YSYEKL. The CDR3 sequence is CASSHATQGGF. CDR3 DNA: TGCGCCAGCAGCCACGCGACTCAGGGAGGGTTC.

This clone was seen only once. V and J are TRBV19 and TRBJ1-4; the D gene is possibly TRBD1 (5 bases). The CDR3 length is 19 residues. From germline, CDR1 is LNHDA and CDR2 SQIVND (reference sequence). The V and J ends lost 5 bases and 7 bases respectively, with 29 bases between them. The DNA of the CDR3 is TGTGCCAGTAGTTTACGCGCCGGGACGGCGGGGGTAGGGAGTGAAAAACTGTTTTTT. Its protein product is CASSLRAGTAGVGSEKLFF.

CDR3 in DNA: TGCAGCGTTGAAATACCGGGACAGCGTGGTCAGCCCCAGCATTTT. Translated: CSVEIPGQRGQPQHF. The chain is built from TRBV29-1 and TRBJ1-5; 7 nucleotides agree with TRBD1. The V gene's germline CDR1 is SQVTM and CDR2 ANQGSEA. The V segment lost 2 bases and the J segment 6 bases; nucleotides outside the gene matches: 10. This CDR3 has 15 residues.

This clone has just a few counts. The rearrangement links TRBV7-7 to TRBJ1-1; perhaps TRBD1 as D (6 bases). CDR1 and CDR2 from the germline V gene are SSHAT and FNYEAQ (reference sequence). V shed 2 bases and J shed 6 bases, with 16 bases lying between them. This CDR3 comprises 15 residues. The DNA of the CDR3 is TGTGCCAGCAGCTTAATTAGGGGGTTTCGGGCTGAAGCTTTCTTT. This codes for CASSLIRGFRAEAFF.

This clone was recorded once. CDR3 sequence (DNA): TGTGCCAGCAGTCCCCCCGACAGGGGAGATACGCAGTATTTT. Translating it yields CASSPPDRGDTQYF. V and J are TRBV27 and TRBJ2-3; TRBD1 matches 8 bases. V shed 5 bases and J 5 bases; nucleotides not matched to a gene: 6. The CDR3 is 14 amino acids. CDR1 and CDR2 from the germline V gene are MNHEY and SMNVEV (reference sequence).

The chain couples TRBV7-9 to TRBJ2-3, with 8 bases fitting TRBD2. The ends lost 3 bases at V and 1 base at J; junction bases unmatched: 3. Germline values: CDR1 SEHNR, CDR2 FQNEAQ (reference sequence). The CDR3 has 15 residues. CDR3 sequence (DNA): TGTGCCAGCAGCTTTGCAGCGGGGGGCACAGATACGCAGTATTTT. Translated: CASSFAAGGTDTQYF.

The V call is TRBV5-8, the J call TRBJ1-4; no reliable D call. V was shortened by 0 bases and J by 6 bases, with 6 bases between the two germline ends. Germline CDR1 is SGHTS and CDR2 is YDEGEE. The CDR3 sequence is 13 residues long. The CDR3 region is CASSLDRYEKLFF. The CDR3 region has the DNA TGTGCCAGCAGCTTGGACAGATATGAAAAACTGTTTTTT.

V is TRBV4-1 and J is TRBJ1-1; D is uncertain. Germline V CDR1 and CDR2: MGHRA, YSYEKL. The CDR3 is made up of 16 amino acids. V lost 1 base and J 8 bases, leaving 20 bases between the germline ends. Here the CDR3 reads CASSQVGRLSDGEAFF. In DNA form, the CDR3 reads TGCGCCAGCAGCCAAGTCGGTCGCCTAAGTGACGGGGAAGCTTTCTTT.

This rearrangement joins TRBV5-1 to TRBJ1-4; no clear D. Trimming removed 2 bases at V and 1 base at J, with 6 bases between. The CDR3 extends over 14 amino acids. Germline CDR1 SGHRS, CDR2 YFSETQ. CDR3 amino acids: CASSLIGTNEKLFF. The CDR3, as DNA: TGCGCCAGCAGCTTAATCGGAACTAATGAAAAACTGTTTTTT. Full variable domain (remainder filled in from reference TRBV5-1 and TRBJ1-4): KAGVTQTPRYLIKTRGQQVTLSCSPISGHRSVSWYQQTPGQGLQFLFEYFSETQRNKGNFPGRFSGRQFSNSRSEMNVSTLELGDSALYLCASSLIGTNEKLFFGSGTQLSVL.

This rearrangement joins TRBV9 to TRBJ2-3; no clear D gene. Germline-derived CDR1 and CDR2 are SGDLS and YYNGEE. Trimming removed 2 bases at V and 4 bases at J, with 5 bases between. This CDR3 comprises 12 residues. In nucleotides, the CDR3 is TGTGCCAGCAGCGTCTCGGCAGATACGCAGTATTTT. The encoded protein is CASSVSADTQYF. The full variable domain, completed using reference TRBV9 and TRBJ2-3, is DSGVTQTPKHLITATGQRVTLRCSPRSGDLSVYWYQQSLDQGLQFLIQYYNGEERAKGNILERFSAQQFPDLHSELNLSSLELGDSALYFCASSVSADTQYFGPGTRLTVL.

The CDR3 coding sequence is TGTGCCAGCAGTATTGACAGGGACTCTGGAAACACCATATATTTT. Protein product: CASSIDRDSGNTIYF. The chain is built from TRBV7-9 and TRBJ1-3, with 7 bases identical to TRBD1. The ends lost 6 bases at V and 0 bases at J; junction bases unmatched: 5. The CDR3 spans 15 residues. Germline CDR1 and CDR2: SEHNR and FQNEAQ (reference sequence).

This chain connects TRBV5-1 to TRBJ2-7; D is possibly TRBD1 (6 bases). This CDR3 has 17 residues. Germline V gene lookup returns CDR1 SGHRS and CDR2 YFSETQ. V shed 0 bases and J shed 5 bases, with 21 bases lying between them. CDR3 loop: CASSLGAMQGQLDEQYF. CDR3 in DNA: TGCGCCAGCAGCTTGGGGGCAATGCAGGGGCAATTGGACGAGCAGTACTTC.

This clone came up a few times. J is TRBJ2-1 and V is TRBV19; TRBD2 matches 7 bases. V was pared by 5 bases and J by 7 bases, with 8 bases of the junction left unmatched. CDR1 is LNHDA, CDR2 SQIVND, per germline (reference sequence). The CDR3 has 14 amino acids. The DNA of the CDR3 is TGTGCCAGTAGTGCCAGACTAGCAGTAAATGAGCAGTTCTTC. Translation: CASSARLAVNEQFF.

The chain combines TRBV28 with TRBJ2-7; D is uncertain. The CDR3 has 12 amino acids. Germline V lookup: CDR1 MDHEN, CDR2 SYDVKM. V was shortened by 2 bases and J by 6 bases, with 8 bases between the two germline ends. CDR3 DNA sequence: TGTGCCAGCAGTTTAAGAGGTCGCGAGCAGTACTTC. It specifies CASSLRGREQYF.

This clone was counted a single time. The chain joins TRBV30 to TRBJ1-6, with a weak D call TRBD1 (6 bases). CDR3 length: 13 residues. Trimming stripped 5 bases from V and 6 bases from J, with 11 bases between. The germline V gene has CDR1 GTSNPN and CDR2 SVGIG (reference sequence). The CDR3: CAWSGVGNSPLHF. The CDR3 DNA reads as TGTGCCTGGTCAGGGGTAGGTAATTCACCCCTCCACTTT.

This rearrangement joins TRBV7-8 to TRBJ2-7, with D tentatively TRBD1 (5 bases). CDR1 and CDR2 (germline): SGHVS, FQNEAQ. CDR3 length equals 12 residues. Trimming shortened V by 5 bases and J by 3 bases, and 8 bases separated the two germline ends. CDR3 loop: CASSHDSYEQYF. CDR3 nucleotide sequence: TGTGCCAGCAGCCATGACAGCTACGAGCAGTACTTC.

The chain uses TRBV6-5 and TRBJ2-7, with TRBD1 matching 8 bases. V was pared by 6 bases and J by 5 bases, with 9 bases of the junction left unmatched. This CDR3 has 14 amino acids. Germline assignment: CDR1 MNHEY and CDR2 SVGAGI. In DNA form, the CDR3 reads TGTGCCAGCAGCCCGGACAGGGTCTCGGACGAGCAGTACTTC. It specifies CASSPDRVSDEQYF.

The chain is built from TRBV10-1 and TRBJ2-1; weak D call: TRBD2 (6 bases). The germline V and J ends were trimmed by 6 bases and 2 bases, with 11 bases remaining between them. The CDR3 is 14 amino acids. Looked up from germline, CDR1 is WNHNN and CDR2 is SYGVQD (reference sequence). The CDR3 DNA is TGCGCCAGCAGCCGGGACTTTGCCTACAATGAGCAGTTCTTC. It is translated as CASSRDFAYNEQFF.